This TCR beta chain was identified during a study of human T cells and chemical hapten exposure. About the study: How much TCR each sample yielded varied, mostly because pooled library volumes differed slightly.

Unique molecular identifiers were affixed to discrete cDNA molecules within the library. One entry per CDR3 protein, called by TCRdb with MiXCR from the RACE reads. The sample has over 50,000 distinct CDR3 sequences, 9.5% to 10% seen once. This clonotype was detected many times. CDR1 is SGHRS, CDR2 YFSETQ, per germline. The V segment lost 5 bases and the J segment 10 bases; nucleotides outside the gene matches: 7. The CDR3 contains 14 residues. Time point in this sample: pre-sensitization, week 0. Treatment specified: therapeutic diphenylcyclopropenone sensitization with weekly scalp DPC. Total RNA extraction was carried out from unfractionated whole blood.

The chain uses TRBV5-1 and TRBJ1-6, with 9 bases fitting TRBD1. Sequenced material: whole blood, taken in connection with sensitization to the hapten diphenylcyclopropenone (DPC). The TCR sequence derives from a woman younger than 45 with alopecia areata. Some clones in this sample may be carry-over from other donors' samples. DNA for the CDR3: TGCGCCAGCAGTATGGACAGGGGTTACTCACCCCTCCACTTT. Amino acids: CASSMDRGYSPLHF.